A single T cell receptor (beta chain) is shown here with its context. The entry originates in a study of cytomegalovirus exposure and HLA in healthy donors. PCR used 60 Vbeta primers and 13 Jbeta primers. Sequenced by immunoSEQ multiplex PCR; TCRdb stores in-frame clones only, minus some. The sample comprises tens of thousands of clones, around 68% of which are singletons, and roughly 11% rests with the top ten. Germline V gene lookup returns CDR1 PRHDT and CDR2 FYEKMQ (reference sequence). This CDR3 has 13 amino acids. V lost 5 bases, J lost 9 bases, and 15 bases lay in between. Sequenced material: PBMCs. The J gene is TRBJ2-3, the V gene TRBV13; TRBD2 is a possible D gene (6 bases). This clonotype was sampled from a woman aged 30 to 39 in good health and CMV-seronegative. CDR3: CASSLDYRKTQYF. DNA for the CDR3: TGTGCCAGCAGCCTGGACTACCGGAAGACGCAGTATTTT.